This TCR beta chain was identified during a study of shared clonotypes between healthy human individuals. Over several immunoSEQ plates, each subset's genomic DNA was distributed in even portions. Clones were read by immunoSEQ multiplex PCR, and TCRdb kept only the in-frame ones, dropping some. There are some 2,100,000 clones in the sample; approximately 94% occur only once, and approximately 0.13% lies in the top ten. Germline V gene data show CDR1 as LGHNA and CDR2 as YSLEER. Unmatched junction bases numbered 9, after V lost 1 base and J lost 10 bases. CDR3 length equals 17 residues. The chain couples TRBV4-3 to TRBJ2-1, with TRBD2 identical over 14 bases. The TCR originated in a man between 18 and 35 years old in good health. Sequences were obtained from naive CD4+ T cells sorted from blood. The subset here: CD45RA+ positively selected. CDR3 region: CASSQGGLAGAPAEQFF. The CDR3 DNA reads as TGCGCCAGCAGCCAAGGGGGACTAGCGGGAGCCCCCGCCGAGCAGTTCTTC.